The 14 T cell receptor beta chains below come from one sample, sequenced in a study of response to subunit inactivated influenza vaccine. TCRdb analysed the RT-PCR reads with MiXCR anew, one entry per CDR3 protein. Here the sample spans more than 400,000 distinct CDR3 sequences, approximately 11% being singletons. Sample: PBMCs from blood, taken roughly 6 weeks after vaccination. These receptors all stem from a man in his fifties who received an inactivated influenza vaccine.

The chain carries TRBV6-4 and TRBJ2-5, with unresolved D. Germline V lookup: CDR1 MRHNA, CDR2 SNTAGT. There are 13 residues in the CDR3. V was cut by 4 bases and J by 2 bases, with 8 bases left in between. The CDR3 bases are TGTGCCAGCAGTGCCGGACGGCAAGAGACCCAGTACTTC. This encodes CASSAGRQETQYF.

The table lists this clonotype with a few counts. The CDR3 loop is CSARVGRINSPLHF. CDR3 nucleotides: TGCAGTGCTAGAGTTGGGCGGATTAATTCACCCCTCCACTTT. V usage is TRBV20-1 and J usage is TRBJ1-6; D is unresolved. Between the trimmed V and J ends, which lost 1 base and 6 bases, there was a span of 10 bases. In germline, CDR1 is DFQATT, CDR2 SNEGSKA (reference sequence). This CDR3 contains 14 residues.

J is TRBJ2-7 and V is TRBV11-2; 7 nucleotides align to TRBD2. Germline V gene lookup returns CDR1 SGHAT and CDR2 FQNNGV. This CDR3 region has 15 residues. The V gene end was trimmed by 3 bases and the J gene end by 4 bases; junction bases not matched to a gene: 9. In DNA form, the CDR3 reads TGTGCCAGCAGCTTCCGGGACTACCAACTTTACGAGCAGTACTTC. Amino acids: CASSFRDYQLYEQYF. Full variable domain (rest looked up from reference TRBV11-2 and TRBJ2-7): EAGVAQSPRYKIIEKRQSVAFWCNPISGHATLYWYQQILGQGPKLLIQFQNNGVVDDSQLPKDRFSAERLKGVDSTLKIQPAKLEDSAVYLCASSFRDYQLYEQYFGPGTRLTVT.

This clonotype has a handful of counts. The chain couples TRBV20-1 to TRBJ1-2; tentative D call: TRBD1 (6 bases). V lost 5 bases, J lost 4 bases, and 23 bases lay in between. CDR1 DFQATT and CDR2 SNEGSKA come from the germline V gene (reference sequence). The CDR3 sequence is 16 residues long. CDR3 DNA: TGCAGTGCTCCTGAGCCAAACCGGACAGTATCCTATGGCTACACCTTC. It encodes CSAPEPNRTVSYGYTF.

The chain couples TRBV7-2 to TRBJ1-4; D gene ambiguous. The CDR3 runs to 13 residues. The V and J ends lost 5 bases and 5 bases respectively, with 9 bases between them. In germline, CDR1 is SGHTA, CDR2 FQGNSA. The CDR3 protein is CASSTEANEKLFF. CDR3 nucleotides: TGTGCCAGCAGCACCGAGGCGAATGAAAAACTGTTTTTT.

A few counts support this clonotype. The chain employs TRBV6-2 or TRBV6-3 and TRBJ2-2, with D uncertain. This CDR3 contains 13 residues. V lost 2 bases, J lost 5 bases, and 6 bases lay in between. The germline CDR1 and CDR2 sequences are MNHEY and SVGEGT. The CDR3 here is CASSYLPTGELFF. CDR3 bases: TGTGCCAGCAGTTACCTTCCAACCGGGGAGCTGTTTTTT.

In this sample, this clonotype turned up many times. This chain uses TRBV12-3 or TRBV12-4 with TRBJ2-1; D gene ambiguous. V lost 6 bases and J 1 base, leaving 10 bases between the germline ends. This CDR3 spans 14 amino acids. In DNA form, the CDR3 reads TGTGCCAGCAGCCCCGGGCGGTCCTACAATGAGCAGTTCTTC. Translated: CASSPGRSYNEQFF.

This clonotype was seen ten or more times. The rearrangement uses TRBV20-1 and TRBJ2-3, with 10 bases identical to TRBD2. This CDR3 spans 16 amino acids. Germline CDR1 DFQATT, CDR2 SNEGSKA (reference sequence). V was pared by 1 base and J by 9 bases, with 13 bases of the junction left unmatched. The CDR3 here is CSARGLSGGVVGTQYF. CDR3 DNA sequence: TGCAGTGCTAGAGGTTTAAGCGGGGGGGTAGTGGGGACGCAGTATTTT.

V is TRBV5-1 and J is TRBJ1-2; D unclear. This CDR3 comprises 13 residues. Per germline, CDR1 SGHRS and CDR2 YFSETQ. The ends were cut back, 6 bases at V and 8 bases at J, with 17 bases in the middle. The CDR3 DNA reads TGCGCCAGCACCGAATCCCCTACGGGCGGCTACACCTTC. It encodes CASTESPTGGYTF.

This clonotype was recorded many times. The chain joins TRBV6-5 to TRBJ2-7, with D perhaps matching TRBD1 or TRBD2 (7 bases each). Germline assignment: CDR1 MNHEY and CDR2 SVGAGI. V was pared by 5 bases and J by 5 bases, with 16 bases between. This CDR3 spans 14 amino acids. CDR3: CASSNRQGGHEQYF. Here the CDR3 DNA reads TGTGCCAGCAGTAATCGACAGGGAGGGCACGAGCAGTACTTC.

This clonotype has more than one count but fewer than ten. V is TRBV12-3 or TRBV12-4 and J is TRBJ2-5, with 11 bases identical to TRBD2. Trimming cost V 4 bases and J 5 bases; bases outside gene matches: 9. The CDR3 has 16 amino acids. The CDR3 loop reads CASSSRDSGGAETQYF. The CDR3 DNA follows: TGTGCCAGCAGTTCTAGAGATAGCGGGGGGGCGGAGACCCAGTACTTC.

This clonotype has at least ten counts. The CDR3 DNA reads TGTGCCAGCGGTCCCGAGGGGGATACGCAGTATTTT. Amino acid sequence: CASGPEGDTQYF. The chain recombines TRBV12-3 or TRBV12-4 with TRBJ2-3; D is tentatively TRBD1 or TRBD2 (5 bases each). Trimming shortened V by 8 bases and J by 6 bases, and 12 bases separated the two germline ends. The CDR3 runs 12 residues.

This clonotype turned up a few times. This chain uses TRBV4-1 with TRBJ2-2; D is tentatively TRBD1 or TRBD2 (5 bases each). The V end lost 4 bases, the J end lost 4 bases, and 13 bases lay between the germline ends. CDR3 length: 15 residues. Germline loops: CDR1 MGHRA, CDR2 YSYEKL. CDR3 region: CASSRGELGTGELFF. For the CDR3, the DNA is TGCGCCAGCAGCCGAGGGGAGCTGGGCACCGGGGAGCTGTTTTTT.

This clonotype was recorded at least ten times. CDR3 sequence (DNA): TGTGCCAGCAGTTACATGGGACTCGGGATTGGGGAGCAGTTCTTC. Protein: CASSYMGLGIGEQFF. The chain links TRBV6-5 to TRBJ2-1; weak D call: TRBD2 (6 bases). The CDR3 is made up of 15 amino acids. Trimming cost V 2 bases and J 10 bases, with 18 bases left between them. Germline CDR1 MNHEY, CDR2 SVGAGI.